Given below is one TCR beta chain in context. These data come from a study of cytomegalovirus exposure and HLA in healthy donors. The V gene lost 2 bases and the J gene lost 5 bases, with 13 bases spanning the gap. The CDR3 runs to 15 residues. Germline-derived CDR1 and CDR2 are KGHSH and LQKENI. With 60 Vbeta and 13 Jbeta primers, the PCR was carried out. Method: immunoSEQ multiplex PCR; TCRdb's copy keeps in-frame clones and lacks some. The repertoire holds 79,000 or so clones, with over 70% as singletons. The receptor was derived from a woman in her forties in good health and CMV-seropositive. The rearrangement uses TRBV18 and TRBJ2-1; TRBD2 might be the D (5 bases). Material: PBMCs. CDR3 DNA sequence: TGTGCCAGCTCACCAACGGGGATTCTCAACAATGAGCAGTTCTTC. Translation gives CASSPTGILNNEQFF.